This T cell receptor (beta chain) was obtained from a study of early T cells in non-severe SARS-CoV-2 infection. Study background: RNA in bulk from unsorted whole blood was sequenced, and chains were unpaired.

Comments on this clonotype: The antigen is not known.

The CDR3 is 15 residues long. CDR1 is SGDLS and CDR2 is YYNGEE in the germline V gene. With 0 bases removed from V and 9 bases from J, the gap between germline ends came to 16 bases. In the library, individual cDNA molecules carried attached unique molecular identifiers. TCRdb used MiXCR to reprocess the 5' RACE reads, holding one entry per CDR3 protein. The sample has roughly 62,000 distinct CDR3 sequences; roughly 7.7% are singletons. Overall study findings and caveats: Comparison of clonotypes with VDJdb favored anti-spike CD8 responses while missing private and CD4 specificities.

The TCR sequence derives from an adult who was a healthcare worker with PCR-confirmed SARS-CoV-2 infection or an uninfected control (not recorded which). The V gene is TRBV9, the J gene TRBJ2-1; the D gene is possibly TRBD2 (5 bases). Sample: whole blood. The CDR3 spells CASSVDRGGWGEQFF. DNA of the CDR3: TGTGCCAGCAGCGTAGACCGGGGTGGCTGGGGTGAGCAGTTCTTC.